Detailed here is one T cell receptor beta chain. Its specificity is not known. Here immunoSEQ multiplex PCR was the method, and the copy in TCRdb shows in-frame clones only, minus some. This sample has 50,000 to 75,000 clones, with roughly 83% found just once. Germline CDR1 SNHLY, CDR2 FYNNEI. V gave up 7 bases and J gave up 2 bases; unmatched junction bases: 12. There are 17 residues in the CDR3. This specimen comes from a study of OX40 agonist ivuxolimab in advanced cancers. Across the study: Dose-escalation patients were diagnosed with hepatocellular carcinoma, melanoma, renal cell cancer or head and neck cancer. Partial responses were achieved by three patients, one with hepatocellular carcinoma and two with cutaneous melanoma.

General study results and limits: CD4+ and CD8+ T cells in blood underwent clonal expansion by week 6 at 0.1 to 3.0 mg/kg. Antigen specificity remained undetermined for the expanded peripheral T cells.

Sequences were derived from CD4+ or CD8+ T cells sorted from blood, sampled in a trial of the OX40 agonist ivuxolimab. The genes are TRBV2 and TRBJ2-1, with TRBD2 identical over 9 bases. The sequence was collected from an adult with an advanced solid tumor such as melanoma, head and neck, liver or kidney cancer. For the CDR3, the DNA is TGTGCCAGCAAAGTGGGGGGAAGCGGGAGGCCCTACAATGAGCAGTTCTTC. It encodes CASKVGGSGRPYNEQFF.